The clone carrying this T cell receptor beta chain was picked up one time. What it recognizes is unknown. This entry comes from a study of T cell responses to AZD1222 COVID-19 vaccine. V was clipped by 2 bases and J by 11 bases; unmatched bases: 4. Germline values: CDR1 SGHRS, CDR2 YFSETQ. This CDR3 is 12 amino acids long. Broader study findings: Increased Spike-specific TCR breadth and depth were observed after two AZD1222 doses. CD4 TCRs linked to vaccination spanned spike, dominating at 160-218 and 743-854. Seropositivity was recorded at baseline in only 6 or 7 AZD1222 recipients.

The protocol was immunoSEQ multiplex PCR, while the TCRdb copy is restricted to in-frame clones and leaves out a portion. The sample has about 100,000 clones, 86% seen once. The V gene is TRBV5-1, the J gene TRBJ2-3; 8 bases are shared with TRBD1. Sequenced material: peripheral blood, taken on day 0 of AZD1222 vaccination. The receptor's source is an adult in good health. CDR3 in DNA: TGCGCCAGCAGCTTCGGGACAGGCGAGCAGTATTTT. Amino acids: CASSFGTGEQYF.